Listed below are T cell receptor beta chains from one sample, sequenced in a study of T cells of healthy individuals. TCRdb re-derived calls from the 5' RACE reads in MiXCR, one entry per CDR3 protein. The sample lists about 60,000 distinct CDR3 sequences, 15% to 20% occurring once. The origin of the receptors is a human donor in good health. CDR3s include the opening cysteine and the closing phenylalanine or tryptophan. The order of the fields is J gene, D gene, clone size, V gene, CDR3 DNA, CDR3 protein. The D gene is left open where the match is weak. Clone size is shown for a subset of rows, as once, few, many or a class of expanded clone.

TRBJ1-2 NA many TRBV28 TGTGCCAGCGAGGGGATCGGGTGGGGCTACACCTTC CASEGIGWGYTF
TRBJ2-7 NA once TRBV13 TGTGCCAGCAGCCACAGGGTAACCTACGAGCAGTACTTC CASSHRVTYEQYF
TRBJ2-5 NA NA TRBV7-6 TGTGCCAGCAGCGAAAGGGCGGAGACCCAGTACTTC CASSERAETQYF
TRBJ1-1 NA few TRBV9 TGTGCCAGCAGCGCCCTTGACAGGCCATACACTGAAGCTTTCTTT CASSALDRPYTEAFF
TRBJ2-7 TRBD2 NA TRBV3-1 TGTGCCAGCAGCCAAGAAATAGCGGGGGGTCGTCGGCAGTACTTC CASSQEIAGGRRQYF
TRBJ2-3 NA many TRBV5-4 TGTGCCAGCAGCCCTCGGTGGGCAGATACGCAGTATTTT CASSPRWADTQYF
TRBJ1-1 TRBD1 NA TRBV2 TGTGCCAGCAGAGGACAGGGGCCTCATCTTTCTGAAGCTTTCTTT CASRGQGPHLSEAFF
TRBJ2-7 TRBD2 few TRBV11-2 TGTGCCAGCAGCTCCTCTAGCGGGAGTCCCTACGAGCAGTACTTC CASSSSSGSPYEQYF
TRBJ2-1 NA NA TRBV6-2/TRBV6-3 TGTGCCAGCAGTTACCCGGACCCGGACCAGTTCTTC CASSYPDPDQFF
TRBJ2-2 TRBD2 few TRBV11-1 TGTGCCAGCAGCTTAGCGTGGGGGACTAGCGGGAATATAAACACCGGGGAGCTGTTTTTT CASSLAWGTSGNINTGELFF
TRBJ2-5 NA NA TRBV12-3/TRBV12-4 TGTGCCAGCAGTTTAGAGTGGGCCCAGTACTTC CASSLEWAQYF
TRBJ2-1 NA many TRBV7-9 TGTGCCAGCAGCTTGGGAGCGGAGAGGAGGTCCTACAATGAGCAGTTCTTC CASSLGAERRSYNEQFF
TRBJ2-3 NA few TRBV15 TGTGCCACCAGCAGCCGGCGGACAGATACGCAGTATTTT CATSSRRTDTQYF
TRBJ1-1 NA many TRBV12-3/TRBV12-4 TGTGCCAGCAGTTTAGCGGGGAACACTGAAGCTTTCTTT CASSLAGNTEAFF
TRBJ2-7 TRBD2 many TRBV28 TGTGCCAGCAGTTGGGAATTAGGGGGCGCCGGGGACAGACTAGCGGCCTACGAGCAGTACTTC CASSWELGGAGDRLAAYEQYF
TRBJ2-3 NA many TRBV4-1 TGCGCCAGCAGCCAAGTAACCGGGGCCACAGATACGCAGTATTTT CASSQVTGATDTQYF
TRBJ2-7 NA many TRBV7-9 TGTGCCAGCAGCTTCTCGAAGAAATCCTACGAGCAGTACTTC CASSFSKKSYEQYF
TRBJ2-7 TRBD1 many TRBV12-3/TRBV12-4 TGTGCCAGCTCGGACAGGTCCTCCTACGAGCAGTACTTC CASSDRSSYEQYF
TRBJ1-3 TRBD1 few TRBV5-1 TGCGCCAGCACCAGGGACAGGGCCGCTGGAAACACCATATATTTT CASTRDRAAGNTIYF
TRBJ2-1 TRBD2 few TRBV11-1 TGTGCCAGCAGCTTAGGGAGGGACTATTCCTACAATGAGCAGTTCTTC CASSLGRDYSYNEQFF
TRBJ2-1 TRBD1 once TRBV6-6 TGTGCCAGCAGTTACGTGAGACAGGGACCCCACAATGAGCAGTTCTTC CASSYVRQGPHNEQFF
TRBJ2-1 TRBD2 many TRBV15 TGTGCCACCAGCATTAGCGGGGGTGAGCAGTTCTTC CATSISGGEQFF
TRBJ1-5 NA NA TRBV6-2/TRBV6-3 TGTGCCAGCAAGTATAGGACAGCTTATAGCAATCAGCCCCAGCATTTT CASKYRTAYSNQPQHF
TRBJ1-5 TRBD1 NA TRBV5-6 TGTGCCAGCAGCCAGACGACAGGGGGCTGGCAGCCCCAGCATTTT CASSQTTGGWQPQHF
TRBJ2-1 TRBD2 NA TRBV4-3 TGCGCCAGCAGCCAAGATCGGGGGACTAACAATGAGCAGTTCTTC CASSQDRGTNNEQFF
TRBJ2-2 TRBD1 many TRBV3-1 TGTGCCAGCAGCCAAGACGTAAGGACAGGGCGAACCGGGGAGCTGTTTTTT CASSQDVRTGRTGELFF
TRBJ2-1 TRBD1 many TRBV12-3/TRBV12-4 TGTGCCAGCAGGGACAGGCCAGGAGGCAATGAGCAGTTCTTC CASRDRPGGNEQFF
TRBJ2-7 NA NA TRBV27 TGTGCCAGCAGTTTAGGCCCATCCTACGAGCAGTACTTC CASSLGPSYEQYF
TRBJ2-7 NA many TRBV7-9 TGTGCCAGCAGCGGGGGGGCAGATGAGCAGTACTTC CASSGGADEQYF
TRBJ2-3 NA medium-sized TRBV4-2 TGTGCCAGCGCTTGGGGGTTCACAGATACGCAGTATTTT CASAWGFTDTQYF
TRBJ2-3 TRBD1 many TRBV7-9 TGTGCCAGCAGCCAAGACAGGGAATACGCTACGCAGTATTTT CASSQDREYATQYF
TRBJ2-6 NA many TRBV10-3 TGTGCCATCAGTAGACAGGTATCAGGGGCCAACGTCCTGACTTTC CAISRQVSGANVLTF
TRBJ1-5 NA few TRBV27 TGTGCCAGCAGTTTATACCCCTCAGGTCCGGGGCCCCAGCATTTT CASSLYPSGPGPQHF
TRBJ2-3 NA NA TRBV7-9 TGTGCCAGCCCCGGCGTAGGTGAGGCTACAGATACGCAGTATTTT CASPGVGEATDTQYF
TRBJ1-1 NA many TRBV29-1 TGCAGCGTTGAAGACGCGGCCATGAACACTGAAGCTTTCTTT CSVEDAAMNTEAFF
TRBJ2-1 TRBD2 many TRBV4-3 TGCGCCAGCAGCGCAAGCGGGAGGCATTACAATGAGCAGTTCTTC CASSASGRHYNEQFF
TRBJ2-5 NA few TRBV21-1 TGTGCCAGCAGCAAAGTCGCGGTACCCCAGTACTTC CASSKVAVPQYF
TRBJ1-1 NA NA TRBV6-1 TGTGCCAGCAGCTTGAGTCGGGGTTGGACTGAAGCTTTCTTT CASSLSRGWTEAFF
TRBJ2-7 TRBD2 NA TRBV28 TGTGCCAGCAGTTCCCCGGGACTAGCGGGGGGCCTTAGCTCCTACGAGCAGTACTTC CASSSPGLAGGLSSYEQYF
TRBJ2-1 TRBD2 many TRBV9 TGTGCCAGCAGCGTAGGTCCTTTCGGCGGGAGCTCCTACAATGAGCAGTTCTTC CASSVGPFGGSSYNEQFF
TRBJ2-3 TRBD2 few TRBV20-1 TGCAGTGCTAGAGGCGGGGGAGTGACAGATACGCAGTATTTT CSARGGGVTDTQYF
TRBJ1-4 NA few TRBV2 TGTGCCAGCAGCGCGGGGGCCCATCTTGCAACTAATGAAAAACTGTTTTTT CASSAGAHLATNEKLFF
TRBJ2-5 TRBD2 few TRBV7-2 TGTGCCAGCAGCTTGACTAGCGGGAAAGAGACCCAGTACTTC CASSLTSGKETQYF
TRBJ2-2 NA many TRBV5-4 TGTGCCAGCAGCTTGGCGGGGACGAACACCGGGGAGCTGTTTTTT CASSLAGTNTGELFF